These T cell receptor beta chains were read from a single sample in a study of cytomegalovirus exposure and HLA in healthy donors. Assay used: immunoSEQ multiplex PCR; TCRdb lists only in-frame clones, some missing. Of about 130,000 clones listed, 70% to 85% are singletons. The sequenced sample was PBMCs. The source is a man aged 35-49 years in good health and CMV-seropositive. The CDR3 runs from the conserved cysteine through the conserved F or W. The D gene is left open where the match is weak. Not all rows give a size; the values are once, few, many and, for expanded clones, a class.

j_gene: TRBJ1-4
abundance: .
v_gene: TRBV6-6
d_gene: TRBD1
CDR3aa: CASKTGGGEKLFF
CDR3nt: TGTGCCAGCAAGACAGGGGGGGGTGAAAAACTGTTTTTT

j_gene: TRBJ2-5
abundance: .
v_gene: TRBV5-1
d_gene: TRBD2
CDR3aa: CASSLGGGSSQETQYF
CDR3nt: TGCGCCAGCAGCTTGGGAGGCGGGAGTAGCCAAGAGACCCAGTACTTC

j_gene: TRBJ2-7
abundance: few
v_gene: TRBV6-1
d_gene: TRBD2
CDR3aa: CASSETLLAGGYEQYF
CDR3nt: TGTGCCAGCAGTGAGACGTTACTAGCGGGAGGGTACGAGCAGTACTTC

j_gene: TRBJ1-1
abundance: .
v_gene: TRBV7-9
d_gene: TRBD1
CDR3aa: CASSRRVLGTGIIRTEAFF
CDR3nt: TGTGCCAGCAGCAGAAGGGTACTCGGGACAGGGATAATTCGCACTGAAGCTTTCTTT

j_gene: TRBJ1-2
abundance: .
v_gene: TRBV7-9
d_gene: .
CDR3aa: CASSLRETNYGYTF
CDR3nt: TGTGCCAGCAGCCTCAGGGAAACTAACTATGGCTACACCTTC

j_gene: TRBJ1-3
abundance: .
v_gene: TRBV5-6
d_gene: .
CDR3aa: CASTGRDFGNTIYF
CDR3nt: TGTGCCAGCACCGGGCGGGACTTCGGAAACACCATATATTTT

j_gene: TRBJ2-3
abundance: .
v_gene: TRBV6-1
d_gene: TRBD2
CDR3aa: CASRILAGSTDTQYF
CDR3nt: TGTGCCAGCAGGATCTTAGCGGGGAGCACAGATACGCAGTATTTT

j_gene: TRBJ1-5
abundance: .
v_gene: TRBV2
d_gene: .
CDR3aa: CASSATSQPQHF
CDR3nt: TGTGCCAGCAGTGCGACAAGTCAGCCCCAGCATTTT

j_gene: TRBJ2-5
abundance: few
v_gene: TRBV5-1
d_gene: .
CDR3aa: CASSFGDKQETQYF
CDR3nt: TGCGCCAGCAGCTTCGGTGACAAACAAGAGACCCAGTACTTC

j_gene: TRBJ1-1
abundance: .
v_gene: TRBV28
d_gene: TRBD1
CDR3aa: CASSTGDRGNTEAFF
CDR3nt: TGTGCCAGCAGTACCGGGGACAGGGGGAACACTGAAGCTTTCTTT

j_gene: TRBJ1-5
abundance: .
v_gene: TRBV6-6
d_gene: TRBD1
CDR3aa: CASTDREGQPQHF
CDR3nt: TGTGCCAGCACCGACAGGGAAGGTCAGCCCCAGCATTTT

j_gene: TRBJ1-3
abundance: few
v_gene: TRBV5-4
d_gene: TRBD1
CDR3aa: CASSLGTGNSFSGNTIYF
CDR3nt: TGTGCCAGCAGCTTGGGGACAGGGAACTCCTTCTCTGGAAACACCATATATTTT

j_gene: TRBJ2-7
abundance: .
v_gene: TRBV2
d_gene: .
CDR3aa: CASSEGSETYEQYF
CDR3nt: TGTGCCAGCAGTGAAGGGTCGGAGACCTACGAGCAGTACTTC

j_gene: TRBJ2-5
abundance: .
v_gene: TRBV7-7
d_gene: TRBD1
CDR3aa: CASSSQTGERETQYF
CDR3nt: TGTGCTAGCAGCTCACAGACAGGGGAGCGGGAGACCCAGTACTTC

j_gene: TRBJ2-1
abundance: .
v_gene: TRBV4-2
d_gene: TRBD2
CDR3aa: CASSQVAGGPSTYNEQFF
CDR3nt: TGTGCCAGCAGCCAAGTTGCGGGGGGGCCTAGCACCTACAATGAGCAGTTCTTC

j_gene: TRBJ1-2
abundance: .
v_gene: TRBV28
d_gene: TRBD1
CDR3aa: CASSLSGTGQLVDYGYTF
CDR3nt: TGTGCCAGCAGTTTATCCGGGACAGGGCAATTAGTGGACTATGGCTACACCTTC

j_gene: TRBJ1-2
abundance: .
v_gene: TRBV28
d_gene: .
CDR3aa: CASSRYGYTF
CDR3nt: TGTGCCAGCAGCCGGTATGGCTACACCTTC

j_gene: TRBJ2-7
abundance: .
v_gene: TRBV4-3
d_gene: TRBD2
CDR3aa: CASSQQDGGGEQYF
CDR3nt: TGCGCCAGCAGCCAACAGGACGGGGGGGGCGAGCAGTACTTC